The present TCR beta chain was sequenced within a study of breast tumors, draining lymph nodes, adjacent tissues (dated by TCRdb to about 2016). For context, the study as a whole: In breast cancer patients, the study compared the TCR beta repertoires of tumor, adjacent nontumor tissue and axillary lymph nodes. The study was designed to assess the relationships and possible T-cell exchange between tumor, surrounding tissue and draining lymph node repertoires in human breast cancer. Paper-wide results and their limitations: Rather than being directly demonstrated, the conclusion that tumor T cells originate in lymph nodes was presented as consistent with a hypothesis. Tumor and nontumor tissue repertoires were significantly more similar in luminal-like than in basal-like breast cancer. The data were considered consistent with most tumor T cells being derived from the lymph node and subsequently expanding within tumor tissue. T-cell repertoire diversity in tumors was found to be lower than in lymph nodes but higher than in nontumor tissue, and preferential V and J gene usage was observed.

Sequenced using an Illumina HiSeq 2000. Multiplex PCR amplification was used to generate the TCR beta chain libraries. The amplified TCR beta chain products were analyzed by high-throughput sequencing. TCRdb redid the processing of the public reads, applying fastp at Q25 and MiXCR, and retained in-frame beta chains. For every CDR3 protein sequence, its rows merge into one entry that carries the most common genes and DNA. The sample table holds roughly 100,000 distinct CDR3 sequences, of which more than 25% were seen once. Together, the top ten hold approximately 6% of the sample. Lymph node samples were obtained from the axillary draining lymph nodes of breast cancer patients. Trimmed from V: 8 bases; trimmed from J: 3 bases; junction bases lacking a gene match: 7. CDR1 MNHNS and CDR2 SASEGT are derived from the germline V gene. From cysteine to phenylalanine, the CDR3 is 15 amino acids long. CDR3 DNA is the only sequence kept; it has 45 bases, read in frame from the first base.

This clonotype appeared many times. What antigen it recognizes has not been identified. Within one base of it there is no much larger clone, and no base qualities were kept. The TCR originated in a female donor with breast cancer. Some clones in this sample may be carry-over from other donors' samples. Sequencing was performed on axillary lymph node tissue. Recombination joined TRBV6-1 with TRBJ1-2; 12 bases in the junction line up with TRBD1. The CDR3 in this case is CASGAGQGAYYGYTF. The DNA reads as follows: TGTGCCAGCGGGGCGGGACAGGGGGCATACTATGGCTACACCTTC.